This T cell receptor (beta chain) emerged from a study of response to subunit inactivated influenza vaccine. The CDR3 extends over 16 amino acids. From germline, CDR1 is LGHDT and CDR2 YNNKEL (reference sequence). V lost 1 base, J lost 10 bases, and 8 bases stayed unmatched. In this sample, this clonotype turned up many times. Each CDR3 protein is one row after TCRdb ran MiXCR on the RT-PCR reads. The sample lists about 540,000 distinct CDR3 sequences, under 30% occurring once. Separately, the same data were catalogued under a study of T cells expressing NK-cell markers. That publication notes: UMIs accompanied the 5'RACE template switching by which TCR beta cDNA was made. Dominant NKG2C+ clonotypes in five to seven donors made up about 1.0-7.5% of CD8+ T cells. The CD3+CD56-NKG2C+ fraction of a handful of donors was also led by these clonotypes.

This sequence originates from a man aged 50-60 years who received an inactivated influenza vaccine. The chain joins TRBV3-1 to TRBJ2-1; TRBD2 matches 12 bases. The sample consisted of CD4+ T cells sorted from PBMCs, taken 11 to 12 days after vaccination. CDR3 protein: CASSQAGTSGRLEQFF. The CDR3 nucleotides read TGTGCCAGCAGCCAAGCGGGGACTAGCGGGCGGTTGGAGCAGTTCTTC.